The following is a T cell receptor (beta chain) sequence with its context. This sample was taken from a study of control samples from healthy donors and cancer patients. TCRdb's table, derived via immunoSEQ multiplex PCR, lists solely in-frame clones and lacks some. The table records around 94,000 clones, about 85% of them present only once. Sequencing was carried out using blood. This clonotype was obtained from a woman between 45 and 60 years old in good health.

The CDR3 is CASSVLAGGPGYEQYF. The CDR3 DNA follows: TGTGCCAGCAGCGTGCTAGCGGGAGGGCCTGGCTACGAGCAGTACTTC. The V gene is TRBV9, the J gene TRBJ2-7; 12 nucleotides match TRBD2. Germline values: CDR1 SGDLS, CDR2 YYNGEE. The CDR3 contains 16 residues. V was pared by 2 bases and J by 3 bases, with 6 bases of the junction left unmatched.